This T cell receptor (beta chain) comes out of a study of T cell changes during pregnancy in multiple sclerosis. Measured with immunoSEQ multiplex PCR; TCRdb has only the in-frame clones, and not every one. This table has 100,000 or so clones, 85% to 95% appearing once. The CDR3 extends over 13 amino acids. CDR1 is SNHLY, CDR2 FYNNEI, per germline. The J segment lost 3 bases and the V segment lost 10 bases, leaving 8 bases of the junction unmatched. The sample consisted of peripheral blood, taken in the first trimester of pregnancy. The TCR was taken from a female donor with multiple sclerosis, enrolled in a pregnancy study. The chain carries TRBV2 and TRBJ2-7, with 8 bases aligning to TRBD1. This chain's CDR3 is CATFDRGFYEQYF. CDR3 coding DNA: TGTGCCACCTTTGACAGGGGCTTCTACGAGCAGTACTTC.